The rows below give T cell receptor beta chains drawn from one sample of a study of blood T cell repertoires in COVID-19. The method was immunoSEQ multiplex PCR; TCRdb's version includes in-frame clones alone and lacks a portion of them. The table records a few hundred thousand clones, roughly four fifths of them present only once. The sequencing input was PBMCs or T cells enriched from blood (not recorded which). These receptors came from a man aged 35-49 years who had recovered from COVID-19. Both conserved end residues are part of each CDR3. Fields, in order: J gene, clone size, D gene, V gene, CDR3 DNA, CDR3 protein. D genes are given only for firm matches. Clone size is stated in some rows and not others, as once, few, many or a class when expanded.

j_call: TRBJ1-2; clone_size: .; d_call: .; v_call: TRBV27; cdr3_nt: TGTGCCAGCAGTTGGAGGGCTAACTATGGCTACACCTTC; cdr3_aa: CASSWRANYGYTF
j_call: TRBJ2-7; clone_size: .; d_call: .; v_call: TRBV6-1; cdr3_nt: TGTGCCAGCAGTGGACATGACTACGAGCAGTACTTC; cdr3_aa: CASSGHDYEQYF
j_call: TRBJ1-2; clone_size: .; d_call: TRBD1; v_call: TRBV5-1; cdr3_nt: TGCGCCAGCAGCTGGGACAGGGAGTTTGGCTACACCTTC; cdr3_aa: CASSWDREFGYTF
j_call: TRBJ1-1; clone_size: .; d_call: .; v_call: TRBV21-1; cdr3_nt: TGTGCCAGCAATGTCAAATCTGAAGCTTTCTTT; cdr3_aa: CASNVKSEAFF
j_call: TRBJ1-1; clone_size: .; d_call: TRBD1; v_call: TRBV2; cdr3_nt: TGTGCCAGCAGTAAGGGGGCAATGAACACTGAAGCTTTCTTT; cdr3_aa: CASSKGAMNTEAFF
j_call: TRBJ2-1; clone_size: .; d_call: TRBD2; v_call: TRBV7-6; cdr3_nt: TGTGCCAGCAGCTTAGACGGGCTAGCGGGAGGCCGCTACAATGAGCAGTTCTTC; cdr3_aa: CASSLDGLAGGRYNEQFF
j_call: TRBJ1-2; clone_size: .; d_call: TRBD1; v_call: TRBV30; cdr3_nt: TGTGCCTGGGACAGGGGGAGTTATGGCTACACCTTC; cdr3_aa: CAWDRGSYGYTF
j_call: TRBJ1-3; clone_size: few; d_call: TRBD1; v_call: TRBV6-5; cdr3_nt: TGTGCCAGCAGCCGCAGACAGGGTGTTGGAAACACCATATATTTT; cdr3_aa: CASSRRQGVGNTIYF
j_call: TRBJ1-1; clone_size: .; d_call: .; v_call: TRBV10-3; cdr3_nt: TGTGCCATCAGACGACAGGAGAACACTGAAGCTTTCTTT; cdr3_aa: CAIRRQENTEAFF
j_call: TRBJ2-5; clone_size: .; d_call: .; v_call: TRBV19; cdr3_nt: TGTGCCAGTAGTATATCGCCGGTTAAAAAAGAGACCCAGTACTTC; cdr3_aa: CASSISPVKKETQYF
j_call: TRBJ1-1; clone_size: .; d_call: .; v_call: TRBV23-1; cdr3_nt: TGCGCCAGCAGTCTCCCGGGGGGAGTTGAAGCTTTCTTT; cdr3_aa: CASSLPGGVEAFF
j_call: TRBJ2-3; clone_size: many; d_call: TRBD2; v_call: TRBV5-1; cdr3_nt: TGCGCCAGCAGCTTGTCGGGAGGGTCCACAGATACGCAGTATTTT; cdr3_aa: CASSLSGGSTDTQYF
j_call: TRBJ1-6; clone_size: few; d_call: .; v_call: TRBV6-5; cdr3_nt: TGTGCCAGCCATGGGAGGGACAAGGGGAATTCACCCCTCCACTTT; cdr3_aa: CASHGRDKGNSPLHF
j_call: TRBJ1-2; clone_size: .; d_call: TRBD1; v_call: TRBV6-5; cdr3_nt: TGTGCCAGCAGTTACCTCGGACAGGGCGACTCGGGCTACACCTTC; cdr3_aa: CASSYLGQGDSGYTF
j_call: TRBJ1-2; clone_size: .; d_call: .; v_call: TRBV14; cdr3_nt: TGTGCCAGCAGCCAAGATTTTGTGGCGGGGGGCTACACCTTC; cdr3_aa: CASSQDFVAGGYTF
j_call: TRBJ1-1; clone_size: few; d_call: .; v_call: TRBV18; cdr3_nt: TGTGCCAGCTCAGCGAGACAGGTGCCGAACACTGAAGCTTTCTTT; cdr3_aa: CASSARQVPNTEAFF